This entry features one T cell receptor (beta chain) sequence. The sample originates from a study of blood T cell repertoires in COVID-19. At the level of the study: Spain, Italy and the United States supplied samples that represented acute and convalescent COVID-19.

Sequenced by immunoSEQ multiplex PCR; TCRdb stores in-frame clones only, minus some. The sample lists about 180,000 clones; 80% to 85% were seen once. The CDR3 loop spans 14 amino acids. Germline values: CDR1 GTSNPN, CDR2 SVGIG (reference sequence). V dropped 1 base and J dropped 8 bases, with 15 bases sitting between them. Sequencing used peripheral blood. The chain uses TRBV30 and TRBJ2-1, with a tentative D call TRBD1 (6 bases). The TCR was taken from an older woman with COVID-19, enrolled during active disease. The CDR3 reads CAWSAGTTKDEQFF. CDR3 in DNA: TGTGCCTGGAGTGCCGGGACAACCAAGGATGAGCAGTTCTTC.